These 14 T cell receptor beta chains originate from one sample sequenced in a study of shared clonotypes between healthy human individuals. Some clones are missing from TCRdb's copy, which holds only in-frame ones; the method was immunoSEQ multiplex PCR. The table lists around 700,000 clones, roughly 70% of them singletons. The sequenced sample consisted of memory CD4+ T cells sorted from blood. Subset specified: CD45RA-negative fraction. These receptors were collected from a woman in her 30s in good health.

With regard to this clone: The germline gene is not matched at one end of the junction; a read error may be the cause. This sequence joins TRBV27 and TRBJ2-5, with 12 bases aligning to TRBD2. The germline CDR1 and CDR2 sequences are MNHEY and SMNVEV (reference sequence). The CDR3 loop spans 15 amino acids. The CDR3: CVSSSGLAGLETQYF. CDR3 nucleotide sequence: TGTGTCAGCAGTTCGGGACTAGCGGGCCTAGAGACCCAGTACTTC.

In this sample, this clone turned up a few times. CDR3 in amino acids: CASSVPGGLSTDTQYF. CDR3 nucleotides: TGTGCCAGCAGTGTTCCAGGGGGTTTATCCACAGATACGCAGTATTTT. V is TRBV2 and J is TRBJ2-3, with TRBD1 matching over 7 bases. In germline, CDR1 is SNHLY, CDR2 FYNNEI. CDR3 length: 16 amino acids. V lost 4 bases and J lost 2; bases outside the gene matches: 9. The variable domain in full, completed from reference TRBV2 and TRBJ2-3, reads EPEVTQTPSHQVTQMGQEVILRCVPISNHLYFYWYRQILGQKVEFLVSFYNNEISEKSEIFDDQFSVERPDGSNFTLKIRSTKLEDSAMYFCASSVPGGLSTDTQYFGPGTRLTVL.

This chain links TRBV28 with TRBJ2-2; no definite D call. The CDR3 is 13 residues long. The V gene's germline CDR1 is MDHEN and CDR2 SYDVKM. Trimming left V 6 bases short and J 6 bases short, with 11 bases between. CDR3 residues: CASSPDSPGELFF. CDR3 DNA sequence: TGTGCCAGCAGCCCAGACTCACCCGGGGAGCTGTTTTTT.

The rearrangement joins TRBV11-1 to TRBJ1-2, with D possibly being TRBD1 (5 bases). The length of the CDR3 is 14 residues. From germline, CDR1 is SGHAT and CDR2 FQDESV (reference sequence). The V end was cut by 5 bases, the J end by 3 bases, with 13 bases between. The CDR3 region has the DNA TGTGCCAGCAGCACGGGCCCGGGGCACTATGGCTACACCTTC. Translated: CASSTGPGHYGYTF.

This clone was observed once. A read error likely explains this, since a far larger clone differs by one base. This sequence joins TRBV30 and TRBJ2-5, with TRBD2 matching 11 bases. V trimming: 4 bases; J trimming: 4 bases; junction bases outside the gene matches: 11. Per germline, CDR1 GTSNPN and CDR2 SVGIG (reference sequence). The length of the CDR3 is 16 residues. This CDR3 reads CAWKWGYSGRGETQYF. DNA for the CDR3: TGTGCCTGGAAATGGGGGTATAGCGGGAGGGGAGAGACCCAGTACTTC.

About this clone itself: Different DNA sequences within this sample yield the same CDR3. The CDR3 DNA sequence: TGTGCCAGCAGTTTATTAGGACTAGCGGCCTACGAGCAGTACTTC. Its translation is CASSLLGLAAYEQYF. The chain employs TRBV27 and TRBJ2-7; the match to TRBD2 covers 10 bases. Germline trimming cut 1 base from V and 2 bases from J; bases unmatched to any gene: 2. The CDR3 sequence is 15 residues long. CDR1 MNHEY and CDR2 SMNVEV come from the germline V gene (reference sequence).

This clone was observed once. The chain links TRBV27 to TRBJ2-2; D assignment may be TRBD1 or TRBD2 (5 bases each). Germline assignment: CDR1 MNHEY and CDR2 SMNVEV (reference sequence). Trimming shortened V by 5 bases and J by 7 bases, and 8 bases separated the two germline ends. The CDR3 has 12 residues. The CDR3 coding sequence is TGTGCCAGCAGTCCTGGGGGCGGGGAGCTGTTTTTT. This codes for CASSPGGGELFF.

The rearrangement links TRBV5-4 to TRBJ1-1; 7 bases are a match to TRBD1. Germline CDR1 and CDR2: SGHNT and YYREEE (reference sequence). The length of the CDR3 is 12 residues. V trimming: 4 bases; J trimming: 5 bases; junction bases outside the gene matches: 2. CDR3 sequence: CASSPGQTEAFF. The CDR3 bases are TGTGCCAGCAGCCCGGGACAGACTGAAGCTTTCTTT.

V gene TRBV11-2 combines with J gene TRBJ2-1; 9 bases line up with TRBD2. With V trimmed by 2 bases and J by 0 bases, 11 bases remained unmatched. There are 19 residues in the CDR3. Germline V gene data show CDR1 as SGHAT and CDR2 as FQNNGV. The CDR3 DNA is TGTGCCAGCAGCTTACTGGTTAGCGGGGGCCCCCTCTCCTACAATGAGCAGTTCTTC. It is translated as CASSLLVSGGPLSYNEQFF.

J is TRBJ1-4 and V is TRBV7-9; D not resolved. Germline V lookup: CDR1 SEHNR, CDR2 FQNEAQ (reference sequence). Trimming left V 3 bases short and J 5 bases short, with 10 bases between. CDR3 length: 14 residues. CDR3 in DNA: TGTGCCAGCAGCTTTACGTCAGAGAATGAAAAACTGTTTTTT. Residues: CASSFTSENEKLFF.

As for this clone: One end of the junction does not line up with germline, which may come from a read error. CDR3 sequence: CASSTDRGPGFF. The CDR3 DNA sequence: TGTGCCAGCAGTACCGACAGGGGGCCGGGGTTCTTC. V and J are TRBV6-6 and TRBJ2-4; 10 bases match TRBD1. This CDR3 contains 12 residues. Per the germline V gene, CDR1 is MNHNY and CDR2 is SVGAGI (reference sequence).

This CDR3 is CASSSAGPKVNIQYF. The CDR3 DNA is TGTGCCAGCAGTTCAGCGGGGCCGAAGGTAAACATTCAGTACTTC. The rearrangement joins TRBV6-5 to TRBJ2-4, with TRBD2 matching 7 bases. CDR3 length: 15 amino acids. V lost 4 bases, J lost 6 bases, and 9 bases stayed unmatched. Germline CDR1 is MNHEY and CDR2 is SVGAGI.

The chain joins TRBV19 to TRBJ1-1; 9 nucleotides agree with TRBD1. The CDR3 length is 16 residues. Losses at the gene ends were 5 bases for V and 0 bases for J; bases not matched to a gene: 7. The germline CDR1 and CDR2 sequences are LNHDA and SQIVND (reference sequence). Here the CDR3 reads CASSPRTGVMNTEAFF. As DNA, the CDR3 is TGTGCCAGTAGTCCACGGACAGGGGTGATGAACACTGAAGCTTTCTTT. Using reference TRBV19 and TRBJ1-1 for the parts outside the CDR3, the full variable domain is DGGITQSPKYLFRKEGQNVTLSCEQNLNHDAMYWYRQDPGQGLRLIYYSQIVNDFQKGDIAEGYSVSREKKESFPLTVTSAQKNPTAFYLCASSPRTGVMNTEAFFGQGTRLTVV.

The V and J genes are TRBV29-1 and TRBJ2-1, with 8 bases identical to TRBD1. The CDR3 extends over 12 amino acids. With V trimmed by 6 bases and J by 8 bases, 6 bases remained unmatched. The germline V gene has CDR1 SQVTM and CDR2 ANQGSEA. Here the CDR3 reads CSVIGQGDEQFF. CDR3 nucleotides: TGCAGCGTCATCGGACAGGGTGATGAGCAGTTCTTC.